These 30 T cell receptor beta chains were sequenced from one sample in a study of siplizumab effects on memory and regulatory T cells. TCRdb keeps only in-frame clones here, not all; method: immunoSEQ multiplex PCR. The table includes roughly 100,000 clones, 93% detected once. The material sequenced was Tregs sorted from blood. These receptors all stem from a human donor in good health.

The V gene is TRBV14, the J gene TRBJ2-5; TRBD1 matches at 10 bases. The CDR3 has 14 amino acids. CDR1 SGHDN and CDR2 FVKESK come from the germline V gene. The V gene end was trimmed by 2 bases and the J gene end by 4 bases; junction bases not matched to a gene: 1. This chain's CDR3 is CASSQRTGGETQYF. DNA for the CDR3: TGTGCCAGCAGCCAACGGACAGGGGGAGAGACCCAGTACTTC.

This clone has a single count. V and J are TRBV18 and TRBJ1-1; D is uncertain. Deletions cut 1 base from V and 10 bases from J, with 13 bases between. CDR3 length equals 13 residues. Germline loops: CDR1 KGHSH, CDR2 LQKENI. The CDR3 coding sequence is TGTGCCAGCTCACCACAGGACGACCTCGGAGCTTTCTTT. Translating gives CASSPQDDLGAFF.

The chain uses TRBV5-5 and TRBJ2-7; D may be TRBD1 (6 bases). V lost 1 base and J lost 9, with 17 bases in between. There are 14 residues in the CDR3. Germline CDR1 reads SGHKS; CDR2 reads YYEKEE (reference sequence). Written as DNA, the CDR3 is TGTGCCAGCAGCTTGCAACAGGGTAGTTATGGGCAGTACTTC. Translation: CASSLQQGSYGQYF.

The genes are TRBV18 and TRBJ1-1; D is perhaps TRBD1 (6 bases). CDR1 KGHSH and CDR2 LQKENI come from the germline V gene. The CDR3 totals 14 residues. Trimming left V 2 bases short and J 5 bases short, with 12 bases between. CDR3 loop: CASSPGGAGTEAFF. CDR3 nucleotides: TGTGCCAGCTCACCAGGGGGGGCCGGGACTGAAGCTTTCTTT.

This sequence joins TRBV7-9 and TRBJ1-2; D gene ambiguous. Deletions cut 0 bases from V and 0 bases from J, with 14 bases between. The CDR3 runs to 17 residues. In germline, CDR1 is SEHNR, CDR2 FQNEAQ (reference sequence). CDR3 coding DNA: TGTGCCAGCAGCTTAGCCTTCGGAGGTCGCGCTAACTATGGCTACACCTTC. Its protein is CASSLAFGGRANYGYTF.

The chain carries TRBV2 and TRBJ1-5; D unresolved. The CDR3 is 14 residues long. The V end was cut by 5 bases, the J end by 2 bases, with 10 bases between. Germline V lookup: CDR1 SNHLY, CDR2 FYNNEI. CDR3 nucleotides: TGTGCCAGCAGTACCCCGGATCGCAATCAGCCCCAGCATTTT. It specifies CASSTPDRNQPQHF.

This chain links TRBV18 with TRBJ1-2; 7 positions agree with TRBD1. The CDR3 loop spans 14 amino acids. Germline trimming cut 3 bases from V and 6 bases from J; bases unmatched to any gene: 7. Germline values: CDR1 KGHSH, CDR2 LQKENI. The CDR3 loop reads CASSPSTGRHGYTF. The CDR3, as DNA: TGTGCCAGCTCACCGTCGACAGGGAGGCATGGCTACACCTTC.

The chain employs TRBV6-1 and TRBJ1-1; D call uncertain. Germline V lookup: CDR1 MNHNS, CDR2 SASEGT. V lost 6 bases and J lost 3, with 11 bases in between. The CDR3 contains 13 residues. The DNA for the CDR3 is TGTGCCAGCAGGCGGAATCCGGACACTGAAGCTTTCTTT. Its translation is CASRRNPDTEAFF.

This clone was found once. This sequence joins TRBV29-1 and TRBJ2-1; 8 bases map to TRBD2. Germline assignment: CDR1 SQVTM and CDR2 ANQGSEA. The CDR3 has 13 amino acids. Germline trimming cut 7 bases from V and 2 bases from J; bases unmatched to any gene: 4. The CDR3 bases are TGCAGCGCTCGGGGGGGGACCTACAATGAGCAGTTCTTC. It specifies CSARGGTYNEQFF.

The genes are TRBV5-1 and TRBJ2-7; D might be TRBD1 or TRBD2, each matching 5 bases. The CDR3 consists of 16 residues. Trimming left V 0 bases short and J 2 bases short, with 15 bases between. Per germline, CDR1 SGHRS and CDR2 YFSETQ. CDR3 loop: CASSLESGRWTYEQYF. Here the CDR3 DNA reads TGCGCCAGCAGCTTGGAGTCGGGACGCTGGACCTACGAGCAGTACTTC.

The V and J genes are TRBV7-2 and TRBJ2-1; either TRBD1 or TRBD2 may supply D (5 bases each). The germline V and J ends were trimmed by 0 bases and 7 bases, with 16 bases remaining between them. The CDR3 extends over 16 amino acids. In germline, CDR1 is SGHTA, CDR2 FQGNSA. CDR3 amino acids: CASSLASGLVENEQFF. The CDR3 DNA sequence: TGTGCCAGCAGCTTAGCGTCGGGGCTAGTTGAGAATGAGCAGTTCTTC. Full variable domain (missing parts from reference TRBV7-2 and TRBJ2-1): GAGVSQSPSNKVTEKGKDVELRCDPISGHTALYWYRQSLGQGLEFLIYFQGNSAPDKSGLPSDRFSAERTGGSVSTLTIQRTQQEDSAVYLCASSLASGLVENEQFFGPGTRLTVL.

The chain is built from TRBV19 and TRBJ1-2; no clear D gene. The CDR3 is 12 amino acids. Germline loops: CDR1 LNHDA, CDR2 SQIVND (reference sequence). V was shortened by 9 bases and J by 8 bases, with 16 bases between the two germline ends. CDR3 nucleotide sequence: TGTGCCAGCACTGATTGGGTTCAGGGCTACACCTTC. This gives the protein CASTDWVQGYTF. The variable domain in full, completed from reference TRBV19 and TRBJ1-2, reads DGGITQSPKYLFRKEGQNVTLSCEQNLNHDAMYWYRQDPGQGLRLIYYSQIVNDFQKGDIAEGYSVSREKKESFPLTVTSAQKNPTAFYLCASTDWVQGYTFGSGTRLTVV.

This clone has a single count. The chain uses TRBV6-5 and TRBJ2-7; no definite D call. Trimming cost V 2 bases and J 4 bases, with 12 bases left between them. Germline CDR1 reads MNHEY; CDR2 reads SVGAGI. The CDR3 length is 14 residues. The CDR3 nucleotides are TGTGCCAGCAGTTACAGTCGGCTCGGGTACGAGCAGTACTTC. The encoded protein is CASSYSRLGYEQYF.

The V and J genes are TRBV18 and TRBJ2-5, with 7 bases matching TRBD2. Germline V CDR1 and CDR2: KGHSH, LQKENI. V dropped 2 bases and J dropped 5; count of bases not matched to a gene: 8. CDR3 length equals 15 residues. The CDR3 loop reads CASSPIAGGMETQYF. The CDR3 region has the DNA TGTGCCAGCTCACCAATCGCCGGGGGGATGGAGACCCAGTACTTC. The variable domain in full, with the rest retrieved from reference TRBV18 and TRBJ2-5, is NAGVMQNPRHLVRRRGQEARLRCSPMKGHSHVYWYRQLPEEGLKFMVYLQKENIIDESGMPKERFSAEFPKEGPSILRIQQVVRGDSAAYFCASSPIAGGMETQYFGPGTRLLVL.

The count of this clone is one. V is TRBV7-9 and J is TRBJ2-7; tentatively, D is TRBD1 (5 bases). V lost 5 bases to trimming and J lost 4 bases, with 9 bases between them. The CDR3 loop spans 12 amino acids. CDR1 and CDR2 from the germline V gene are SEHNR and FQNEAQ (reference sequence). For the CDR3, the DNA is TGTGCCAGCAGCCCTACAGGATACGAGCAGTACTTC. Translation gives CASSPTGYEQYF.

The CDR3 region is CASSAPGQVAYEQYF. CDR3 sequence (DNA): TGTGCCAGCAGTGCCCCGGGACAGGTCGCCTACGAGCAGTACTTC. This chain joins TRBV6-1 and TRBJ2-7, with 8 nucleotides matching TRBD1. Germline CDR1 reads MNHNS; CDR2 reads SASEGT. V lost 4 bases, J lost 2 bases, and 7 bases stayed unmatched. This CDR3 comprises 15 residues.

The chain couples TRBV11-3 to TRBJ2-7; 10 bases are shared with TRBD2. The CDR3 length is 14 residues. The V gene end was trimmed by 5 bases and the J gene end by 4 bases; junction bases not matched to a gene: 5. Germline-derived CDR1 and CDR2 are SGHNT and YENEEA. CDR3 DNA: TGTGCCAGCAGCACTAGCGGGGCCTATTACGAGCAGTACTTC. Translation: CASSTSGAYYEQYF.

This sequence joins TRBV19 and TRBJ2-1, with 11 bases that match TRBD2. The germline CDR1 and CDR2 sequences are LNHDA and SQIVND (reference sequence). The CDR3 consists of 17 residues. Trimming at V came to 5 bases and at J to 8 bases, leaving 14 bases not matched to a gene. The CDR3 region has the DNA TGTGCCAGTAGTGCTCCCCGGGGTAGCGGGAGGGTCGATGAGCAGTTCTTC. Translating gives CASSAPRGSGRVDEQFF.

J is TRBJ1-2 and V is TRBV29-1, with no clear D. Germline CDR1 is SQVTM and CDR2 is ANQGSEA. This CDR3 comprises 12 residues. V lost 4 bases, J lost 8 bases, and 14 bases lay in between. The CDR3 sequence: CSVVGSGEGYTF. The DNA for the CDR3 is TGCAGCGTTGTCGGAAGTGGGGAAGGCTACACCTTC.

For the CDR3, the DNA is TGTGCCAGCAGCCTAATAAGTCTTAAAGAGACCCAGTACTTC. Protein sequence: CASSLISLKETQYF. The chain combines TRBV14 with TRBJ2-5; D not resolved. This CDR3 spans 14 amino acids. The V gene's germline CDR1 is SGHDN and CDR2 FVKESK. Trimming removed 4 bases from V and 3 bases from J, with 12 bases in between.

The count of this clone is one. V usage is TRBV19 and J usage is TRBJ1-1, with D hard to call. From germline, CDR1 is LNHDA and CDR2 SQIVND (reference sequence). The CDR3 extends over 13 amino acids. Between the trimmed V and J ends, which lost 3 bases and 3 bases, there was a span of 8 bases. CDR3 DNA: TGTGCCAGTAGTATCTCCCGATACACTGAAGCTTTCTTT. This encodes CASSISRYTEAFF. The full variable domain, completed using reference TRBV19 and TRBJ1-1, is DGGITQSPKYLFRKEGQNVTLSCEQNLNHDAMYWYRQDPGQGLRLIYYSQIVNDFQKGDIAEGYSVSREKKESFPLTVTSAQKNPTAFYLCASSISRYTEAFFGQGTRLTVV.

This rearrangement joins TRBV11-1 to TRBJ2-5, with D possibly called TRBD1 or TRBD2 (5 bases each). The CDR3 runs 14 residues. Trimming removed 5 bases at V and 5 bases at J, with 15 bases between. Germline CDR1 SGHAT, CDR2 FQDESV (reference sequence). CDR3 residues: CASSPGPRSETQYF. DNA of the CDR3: TGTGCCAGCAGCCCGGGACCCAGGTCTGAGACCCAGTACTTC.

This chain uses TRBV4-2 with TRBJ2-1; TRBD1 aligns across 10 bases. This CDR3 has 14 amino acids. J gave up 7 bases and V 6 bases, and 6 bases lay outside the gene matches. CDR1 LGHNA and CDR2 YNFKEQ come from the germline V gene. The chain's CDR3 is CASSYDRGPNEQFF. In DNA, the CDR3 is TGTGCCAGCAGTTACGACAGGGGGCCGAATGAGCAGTTCTTC.

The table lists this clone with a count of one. CDR3 amino acids: CAISERSYGNTIYF. Here the CDR3 DNA reads TGTGCCATCAGTGAACGGTCGTATGGAAACACCATATATTTT. The chain has TRBV10-3 and TRBJ1-3; D call uncertain. The CDR3 is 14 residues long. V was cut by 3 bases and J by 3 bases, with 9 bases left in between. Germline V lookup: CDR1 ENHRY, CDR2 SYGVKD.

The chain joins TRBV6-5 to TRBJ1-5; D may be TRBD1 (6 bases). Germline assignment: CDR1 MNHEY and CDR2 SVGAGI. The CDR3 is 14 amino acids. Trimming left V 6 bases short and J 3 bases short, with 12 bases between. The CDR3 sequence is CASRPGTNNQPQHF. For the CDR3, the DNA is TGTGCCAGCAGGCCCGGGACAAACAATCAGCCCCAGCATTTT.

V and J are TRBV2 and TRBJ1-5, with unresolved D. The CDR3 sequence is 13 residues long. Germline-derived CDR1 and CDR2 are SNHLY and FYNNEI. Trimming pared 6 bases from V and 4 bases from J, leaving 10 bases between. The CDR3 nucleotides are TGTGCCAGCAGATGGGGTTGGAATCAGCCCCAGCATTTT. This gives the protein CASRWGWNQPQHF.

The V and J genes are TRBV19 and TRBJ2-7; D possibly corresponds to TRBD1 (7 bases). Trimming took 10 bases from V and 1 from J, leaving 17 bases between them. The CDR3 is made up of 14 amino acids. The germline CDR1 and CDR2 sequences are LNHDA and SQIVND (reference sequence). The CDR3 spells CATRRDRVSYEQYF. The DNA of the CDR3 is TGTGCCACTAGGCGGGACAGAGTTTCCTACGAGCAGTACTTC.

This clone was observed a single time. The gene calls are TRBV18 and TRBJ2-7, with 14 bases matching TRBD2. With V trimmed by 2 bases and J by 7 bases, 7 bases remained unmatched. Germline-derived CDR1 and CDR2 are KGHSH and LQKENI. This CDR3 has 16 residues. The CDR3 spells CASSPTGTSGSHEQYF. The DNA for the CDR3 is TGTGCCAGCTCACCAACCGGGACTAGCGGGAGTCATGAGCAGTACTTC.

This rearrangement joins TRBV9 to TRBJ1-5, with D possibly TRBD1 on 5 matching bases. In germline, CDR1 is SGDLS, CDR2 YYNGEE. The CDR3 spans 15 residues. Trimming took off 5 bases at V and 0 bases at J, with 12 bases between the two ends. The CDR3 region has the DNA TGTGCCAGCAGTACGGGACTATCTAGCAATCAGCCCCAGCATTTT. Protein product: CASSTGLSSNQPQHF.

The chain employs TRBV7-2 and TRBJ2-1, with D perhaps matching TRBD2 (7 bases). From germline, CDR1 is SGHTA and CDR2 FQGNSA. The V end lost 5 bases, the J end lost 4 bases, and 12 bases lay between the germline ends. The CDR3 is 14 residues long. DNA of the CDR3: TGTGCCAGCAGCGGGGCGGGGGCTTACAATGAGCAGTTCTTC. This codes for CASSGAGAYNEQFF.